Following are 17 T cell receptor beta chains from one sample sequenced in a study of blood T cell repertoires in COVID-19. Assay used: immunoSEQ multiplex PCR; TCRdb lists only in-frame clones, some missing. This table has some 220,000 clones, 75% to 90% appearing once. Sequenced material: peripheral blood. Receptors were obtained from an older woman with COVID-19, enrolled during active disease.

The chain has TRBV6-6 and TRBJ1-6, with TRBD1 matching over 8 bases. V gave up 6 bases and J gave up 8 bases; unmatched junction bases: 9. Germline V gene sequence: CDR1 MNHNY, CDR2 SVGAGI (reference sequence). This CDR3 spans 15 amino acids. Here the CDR3 reads CASRQLTGDDSPLHF. The CDR3, as DNA: TGTGCCAGCAGACAACTGACAGGGGACGATTCACCCCTCCACTTT.

The chain carries TRBV3-1 (or the pseudogene TRBV3-2) and TRBJ2-5; 9 positions agree with TRBD2. V lost 0 bases and J lost 7; bases outside the gene matches: 6. In germline, CDR1 is LGHDT, CDR2 YNNKEL (reference sequence). The CDR3 contains 15 residues. The chain's CDR3 is CASSQDSGTSMTQYF. In nucleotides, the CDR3 is TGTGCCAGCAGCCAAGATAGCGGGACTAGCATGACCCAGTACTTC.

This clone appeared a single time. The chain is built from TRBV30 and TRBJ2-7, with 8 bases fitting TRBD1. J was trimmed by 6 bases and V by 1 base; bases with no gene match: 17. This CDR3 is built from 17 residues. Germline CDR1 GTSNPN, CDR2 SVGIG (reference sequence). CDR3 protein: CAWSDRDRPSGRLEQYF. The CDR3 DNA reads TGTGCCTGGAGTGACCGGGACAGGCCAAGCGGTCGGCTCGAGCAGTACTTC.

This clone has only a few counts. This chain links TRBV19 with TRBJ2-7; 9 bases agree with TRBD2. Germline trimming cut 5 bases from V and 2 bases from J; bases unmatched to any gene: 7. The CDR3 is 15 amino acids. Looked up from germline, CDR1 is LNHDA and CDR2 is SQIVND (reference sequence). CDR3 sequence (DNA): TGTGCCAGTAGTTTCAGACTAGCGGACACCTACGAGCAGTACTTC. It yields the protein CASSFRLADTYEQYF.

The chain carries TRBV30 and TRBJ2-2; D is unclear. The CDR3 extends over 15 amino acids. The V gene's germline CDR1 is GTSNPN and CDR2 SVGIG (reference sequence). V was pared by 1 base and J by 0 bases, with 9 bases between. In DNA, the CDR3 is TGTGCCTGGAGTGGGCGGATCGCGAACACCGGGGAGCTGTTTTTT. As protein: CAWSGRIANTGELFF.

The rearrangement uses TRBV6-1 and TRBJ1-2; D not resolved. Trimming removed 4 bases at V and 4 bases at J, with 4 bases between. From germline, CDR1 is MNHNS and CDR2 SASEGT. This CDR3 spans 11 amino acids. The CDR3 DNA is TGTGCCAGCAGTGCCATCTATGGCTACACCTTC. This gives the protein CASSAIYGYTF.

The gene calls are TRBV24-1 and TRBJ2-6; 10 bases map to TRBD1. The V and J ends lost 9 bases and 7 bases, in that order; junction bases with no gene match: 11. The CDR3 consists of 16 residues. Per the germline V gene, CDR1 is KGHDR and CDR2 is SFDVKD. CDR3 coding DNA: TGTGCCACCCGGGACAGGGGTCTCCGGGGAGCCAACGTCCTGACTTTC. Protein: CATRDRGLRGANVLTF.

The chain employs TRBV30 and TRBJ2-2; 8 positions match TRBD2. Looked up from germline, CDR1 is GTSNPN and CDR2 is SVGIG (reference sequence). The CDR3 length is 15 residues. Trimming at V came to 2 bases and at J to 0 bases, leaving 2 bases not matched to a gene. The CDR3 DNA sequence: TGTGCCTGGAGTATAGCGGGGACGAACACCGGGGAGCTGTTTTTT. This gives the protein CAWSIAGTNTGELFF.

This chain joins TRBV19 and TRBJ1-5, with D uncertain. The germline V gene has CDR1 LNHDA and CDR2 SQIVND (reference sequence). Deletions cut 4 bases from V and 2 bases from J, with 9 bases between. The length of the CDR3 is 14 residues. CDR3 sequence reads: CASSKMSGNQPQHF. In DNA, the CDR3 is TGTGCCAGTAGTAAGATGTCAGGCAATCAGCCCCAGCATTTT.

This chain links TRBV7-2 with TRBJ1-1; no clear D. The CDR3 runs to 13 residues. Germline CDR1 and CDR2: SGHTA and FQGNSA. The V and J ends lost 3 bases and 1 base respectively, with 6 bases between them. The CDR3 here is CASSFQWNTEAFF. CDR3 nucleotides: TGTGCCAGCAGCTTTCAATGGAACACTGAAGCTTTCTTT. Variable domain in full (rest from reference TRBV7-2 and TRBJ1-1): GAGVSQSPSNKVTEKGKDVELRCDPISGHTALYWYRQSLGQGLEFLIYFQGNSAPDKSGLPSDRFSAERTGGSVSTLTIQRTQQEDSAVYLCASSFQWNTEAFFGQGTRLTVV.

This clone turned up a few times. The chain links TRBV7-2 to TRBJ1-2; 10 bases are shared with TRBD1. V was clipped by 2 bases and J by 6 bases; unmatched bases: 12. Germline CDR1 is SGHTA and CDR2 is FQGNSA. CDR3 size: 17 residues. The chain's CDR3 is CASSLYSSGTGEDGYTF. For the CDR3, the DNA is TGTGCCAGCAGCTTATATTCTTCCGGGACAGGGGAAGATGGCTACACCTTC.

V is TRBV5-1 and J is TRBJ2-3, with TRBD1 matching 12 bases. In germline, CDR1 is SGHRS, CDR2 YFSETQ. Losses at the gene ends were 6 bases for V and 6 bases for J; bases not matched to a gene: 14. The CDR3 is 17 residues long. CDR3 nucleotide sequence: TGCGCCAGCAACCAGGGGACAGGGGGCTTTATTTCTGATACGCAGTATTTT. This encodes CASNQGTGGFISDTQYF.

This rearrangement joins TRBV7-2 to TRBJ2-5; 9 bases match TRBD2. V lost 5 bases and J lost 1; bases outside the gene matches: 5. Germline V gene lookup returns CDR1 SGHTA and CDR2 FQGNSA. The CDR3 runs 15 residues. This CDR3 is CASSLLAGSQETQYF. The CDR3 DNA follows: TGTGCCAGCAGCCTCCTAGCGGGGAGCCAAGAGACCCAGTACTTC.

This chain links TRBV3-1 (or the pseudogene TRBV3-2) with TRBJ2-1, with D possibly being TRBD2 (6 bases). Germline V gene lookup returns CDR1 LGHDT and CDR2 YNNKEL (reference sequence). This CDR3 region has 16 residues. Trimming took off 0 bases at V and 2 bases at J, with 11 bases between the two ends. This CDR3 reads CASSQETPGAYNEQFF. Written as DNA, the CDR3 is TGTGCCAGCAGCCAAGAAACGCCGGGGGCCTACAATGAGCAGTTCTTC.

CDR3 residues: CASSGWGSHTEAFF. CDR3 in DNA: TGTGCCAGCAGTGGATGGGGCAGCCACACTGAAGCTTTCTTT. The chain recombines TRBV2 with TRBJ1-1; maybe TRBD1 (5 bases). V lost 4 bases and J 3 bases, leaving 12 bases between the germline ends. There are 14 residues in the CDR3. In germline, CDR1 is SNHLY, CDR2 FYNNEI.

This chain links TRBV18 with TRBJ1-6; 9 positions agree with TRBD1. The J segment lost 10 bases and the V segment lost 3 bases, leaving 7 bases of the junction unmatched. Germline CDR1 is KGHSH and CDR2 is LQKENI. The CDR3 runs to 15 residues. CDR3 residues: CASSPETGGGSPLHF. CDR3 in DNA: TGTGCCAGCTCACCCGAGACAGGGGGTGGATCACCCCTCCACTTT. The variable domain in full, completed from reference TRBV18 and TRBJ1-6, reads NAGVMQNPRHLVRRRGQEARLRCSPMKGHSHVYWYRQLPEEGLKFMVYLQKENIIDESGMPKERFSAEFPKEGPSILRIQQVVRGDSAAYFCASSPETGGGSPLHFGNGTRLTVT.

V gene TRBV7-8 combines with J gene TRBJ1-1; 12 bases align to TRBD1. CDR1 is SGHVS and CDR2 is FQNEAQ in the germline V gene. This CDR3 comprises 15 residues. J was trimmed by 6 bases and V by 1 base; bases with no gene match: 3. The CDR3 nucleotides read TGTGCCAGCAGCTTAGACGGGACAGGGGGCGCTGAAGCTTTCTTT. The encoded protein is CASSLDGTGGAEAFF.